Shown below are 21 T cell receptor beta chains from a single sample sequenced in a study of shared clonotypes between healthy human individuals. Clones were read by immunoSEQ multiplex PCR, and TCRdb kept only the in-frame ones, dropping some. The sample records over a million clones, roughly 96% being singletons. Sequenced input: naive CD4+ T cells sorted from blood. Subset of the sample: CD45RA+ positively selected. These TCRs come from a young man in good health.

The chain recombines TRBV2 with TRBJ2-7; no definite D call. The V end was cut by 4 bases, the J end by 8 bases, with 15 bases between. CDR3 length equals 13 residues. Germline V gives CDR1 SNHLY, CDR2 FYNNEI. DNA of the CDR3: TGTGCCAGCAGTGTGGCGGCCCCTAACCAGCAGTACTTC. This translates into CASSVAAPNQQYF.

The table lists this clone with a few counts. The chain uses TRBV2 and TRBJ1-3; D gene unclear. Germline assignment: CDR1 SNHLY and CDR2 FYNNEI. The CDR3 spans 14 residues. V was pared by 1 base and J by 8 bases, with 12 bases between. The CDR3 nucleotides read TGTGCCAGCAGTGAAGGGGTGGACGGTGACACCATATATTTT. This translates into CASSEGVDGDTIYF. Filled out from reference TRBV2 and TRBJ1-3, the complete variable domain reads EPEVTQTPSHQVTQMGQEVILRCVPISNHLYFYWYRQILGQKVEFLVSFYNNEISEKSEIFDDQFSVERPDGSNFTLKIRSTKLEDSAMYFCASSEGVDGDTIYFGEGSWLTVV.

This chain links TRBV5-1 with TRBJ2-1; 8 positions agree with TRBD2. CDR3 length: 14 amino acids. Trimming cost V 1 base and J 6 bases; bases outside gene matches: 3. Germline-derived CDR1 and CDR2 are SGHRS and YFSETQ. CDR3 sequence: CASSLSSGGNEQFF. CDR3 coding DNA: TGCGCCAGCAGCTTGTCAAGCGGGGGCAATGAGCAGTTCTTC.

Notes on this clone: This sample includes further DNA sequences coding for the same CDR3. CDR3 amino acids: CASSYGLQETQYF. CDR3 nucleotides: TGTGCCAGCAGTTACGGGCTGCAAGAGACCCAGTACTTC. The chain combines TRBV6-6 with TRBJ2-5; no clear D gene. Trimming stripped 2 bases from V and 2 bases from J, with 6 bases between. CDR1 and CDR2 (germline): MNHNY, SVGAGI (reference sequence). This CDR3 has 13 amino acids.

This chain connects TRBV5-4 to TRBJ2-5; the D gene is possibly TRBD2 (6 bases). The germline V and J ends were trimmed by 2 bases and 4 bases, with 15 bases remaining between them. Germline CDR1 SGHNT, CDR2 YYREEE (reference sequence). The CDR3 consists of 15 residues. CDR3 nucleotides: TGTGCCAGCAGCTTCTCGACTAGAGAAACAGAGACCCAGTACTTC. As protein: CASSFSTRETETQYF. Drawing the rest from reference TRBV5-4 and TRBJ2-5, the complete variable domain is ETGVTQSPTHLIKTRGQQVTLRCSSQSGHNTVSWYQQALGQGPQFIFQYYREEENGRGNFPPRFSGLQFPNYSSELNVNALELDDSALYLCASSFSTRETETQYFGPGTRLLVL.

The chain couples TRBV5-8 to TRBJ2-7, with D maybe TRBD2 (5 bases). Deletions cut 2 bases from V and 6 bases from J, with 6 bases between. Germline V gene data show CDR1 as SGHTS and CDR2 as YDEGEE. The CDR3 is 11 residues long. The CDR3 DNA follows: TGTGCCAGCAGCTTTGCGGGCGAGCAGTACTTC. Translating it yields CASSFAGEQYF. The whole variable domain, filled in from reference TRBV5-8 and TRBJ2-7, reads EAGVTQSPTHLIKTRGQQATLRCSPISGHTSVYWYQQALGLGLQFLLWYDEGEERNRGNFPPRFSGRQFPNYSSELNVNALELEDSALYLCASSFAGEQYFGPGTRLTVT.

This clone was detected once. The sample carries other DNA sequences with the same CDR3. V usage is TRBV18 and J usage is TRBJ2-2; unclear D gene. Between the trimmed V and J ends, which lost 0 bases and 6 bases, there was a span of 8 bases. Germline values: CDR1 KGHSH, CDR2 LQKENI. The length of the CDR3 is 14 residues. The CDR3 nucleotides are TGTGCCAGCTCACCACCGAGCCGCGCCGGGGAGCTGTTTTTT. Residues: CASSPPSRAGELFF.

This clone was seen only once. In nucleotides, the CDR3 is TGTGCCAGCAGCTTGACCCACTACAATGAGCAGTTCTTC. Its protein product is CASSLTHYNEQFF. The rearrangement links TRBV5-6 to TRBJ2-1; D not resolved. The CDR3 loop spans 13 amino acids. V was shortened by 1 base and J by 3 bases, with 5 bases between the two germline ends. From germline, CDR1 is SGHDT and CDR2 YYEEEE.

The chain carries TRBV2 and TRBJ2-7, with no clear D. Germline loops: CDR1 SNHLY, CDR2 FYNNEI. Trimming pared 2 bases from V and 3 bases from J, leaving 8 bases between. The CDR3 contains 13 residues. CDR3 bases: TGTGCCAGCAGTGAAAATCTTAGCTACGAGCAGTACTTC. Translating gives CASSENLSYEQYF.

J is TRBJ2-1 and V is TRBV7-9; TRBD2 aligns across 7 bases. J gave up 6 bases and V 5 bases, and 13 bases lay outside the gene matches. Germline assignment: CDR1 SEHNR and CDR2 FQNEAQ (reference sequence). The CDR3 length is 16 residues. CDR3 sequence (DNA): TGTGCCAGCAGCCCCCAAAGTGGGGGAGGGCCCAATGAGCAGTTCTTC. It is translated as CASSPQSGGGPNEQFF.

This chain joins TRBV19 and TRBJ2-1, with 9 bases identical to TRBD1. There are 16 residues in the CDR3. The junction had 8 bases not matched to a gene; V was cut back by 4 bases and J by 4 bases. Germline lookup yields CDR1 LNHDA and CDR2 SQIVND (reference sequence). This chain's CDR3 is CASSTGQGRWYNEQFF. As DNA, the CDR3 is TGTGCCAGTAGTACCGGACAGGGGAGGTGGTACAATGAGCAGTTCTTC. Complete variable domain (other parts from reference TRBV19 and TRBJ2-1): DGGITQSPKYLFRKEGQNVTLSCEQNLNHDAMYWYRQDPGQGLRLIYYSQIVNDFQKGDIAEGYSVSREKKESFPLTVTSAQKNPTAFYLCASSTGQGRWYNEQFFGPGTRLTVL.

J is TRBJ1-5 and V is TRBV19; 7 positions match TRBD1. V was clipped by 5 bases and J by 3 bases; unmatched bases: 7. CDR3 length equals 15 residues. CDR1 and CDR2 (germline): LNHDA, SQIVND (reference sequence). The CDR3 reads CASSLMGQHNQPQHF. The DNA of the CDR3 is TGTGCCAGTAGTCTCATGGGACAGCACAATCAGCCCCAGCATTTT. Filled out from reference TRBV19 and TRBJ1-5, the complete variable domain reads DGGITQSPKYLFRKEGQNVTLSCEQNLNHDAMYWYRQDPGQGLRLIYYSQIVNDFQKGDIAEGYSVSREKKESFPLTVTSAQKNPTAFYLCASSLMGQHNQPQHFGDGTRLSIL.

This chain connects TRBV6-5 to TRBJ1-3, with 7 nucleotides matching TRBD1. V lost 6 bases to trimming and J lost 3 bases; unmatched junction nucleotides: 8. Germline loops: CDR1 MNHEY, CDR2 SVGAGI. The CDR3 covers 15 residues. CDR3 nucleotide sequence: TGTGCCAGCAGGAACCTCGGGACAGATGGAAACACCATATATTTT. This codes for CASRNLGTDGNTIYF.

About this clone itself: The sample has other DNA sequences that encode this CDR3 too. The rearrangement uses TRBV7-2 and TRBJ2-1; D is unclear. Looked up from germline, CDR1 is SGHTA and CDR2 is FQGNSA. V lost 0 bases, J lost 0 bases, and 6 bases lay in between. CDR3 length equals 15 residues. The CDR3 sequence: CASSLAGSSYNEQFF. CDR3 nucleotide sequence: TGTGCCAGCAGCTTAGCGGGCAGCTCCTACAATGAGCAGTTCTTC.

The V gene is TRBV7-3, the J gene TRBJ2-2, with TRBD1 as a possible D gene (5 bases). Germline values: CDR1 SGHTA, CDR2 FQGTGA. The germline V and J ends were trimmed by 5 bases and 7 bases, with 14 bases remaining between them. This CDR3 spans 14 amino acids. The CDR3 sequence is CASSTRQSGGELFF. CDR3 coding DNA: TGTGCCAGCAGCACCAGACAGTCCGGCGGGGAGCTGTTTTTT.

CDR3 sequence: CASSINRGPLYGYTF. DNA of the CDR3: TGTGCCAGTAGTATCAACAGGGGTCCTCTCTATGGCTACACCTTC. The chain has TRBV19 and TRBJ1-2; 7 bases are shared with TRBD1. The CDR3 loop spans 15 amino acids. With V trimmed by 3 bases and J by 4 bases, 8 bases remained unmatched. Germline V gene sequence: CDR1 LNHDA, CDR2 SQIVND (reference sequence).

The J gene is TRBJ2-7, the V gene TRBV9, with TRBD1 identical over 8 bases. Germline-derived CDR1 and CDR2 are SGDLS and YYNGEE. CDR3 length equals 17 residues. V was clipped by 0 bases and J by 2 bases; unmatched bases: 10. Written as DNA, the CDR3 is TGTGCCAGCAGCGTAGCTATCGGGATGACAGGGGCCTACGAGCAGTACTTC. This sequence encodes CASSVAIGMTGAYEQYF.

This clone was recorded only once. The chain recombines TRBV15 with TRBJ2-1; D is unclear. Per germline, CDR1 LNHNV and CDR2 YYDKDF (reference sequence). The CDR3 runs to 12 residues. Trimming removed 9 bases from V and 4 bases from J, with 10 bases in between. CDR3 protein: CATSLGYNEQFF. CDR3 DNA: TGTGCCACAAGCCTGGGTTACAATGAGCAGTTCTTC.

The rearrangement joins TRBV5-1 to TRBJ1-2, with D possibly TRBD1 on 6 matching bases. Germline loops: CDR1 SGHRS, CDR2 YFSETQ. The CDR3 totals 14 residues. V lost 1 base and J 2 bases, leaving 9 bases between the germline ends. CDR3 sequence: CASSLLGANYGYTF. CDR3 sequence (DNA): TGCGCCAGCAGCTTGCTGGGGGCCAACTATGGCTACACCTTC.

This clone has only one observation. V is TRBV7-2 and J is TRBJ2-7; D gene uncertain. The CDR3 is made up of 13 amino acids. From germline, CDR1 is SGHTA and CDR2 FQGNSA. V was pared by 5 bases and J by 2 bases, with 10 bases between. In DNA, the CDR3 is TGTGCCAGCAGCCCGCCCAAGGCCTACGAGCAGTACTTC. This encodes CASSPPKAYEQYF.

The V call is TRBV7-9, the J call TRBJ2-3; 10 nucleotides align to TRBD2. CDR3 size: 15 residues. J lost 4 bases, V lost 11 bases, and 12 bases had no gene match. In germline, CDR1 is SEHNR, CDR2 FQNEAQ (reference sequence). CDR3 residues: CAWLAGDGDADTQYF. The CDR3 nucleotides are TGTGCCTGGCTAGCGGGAGACGGGGACGCAGATACGCAGTATTTT. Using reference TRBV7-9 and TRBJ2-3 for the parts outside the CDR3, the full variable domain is DTGVSQNPRHKITKRGQNVTFRCDPISEHNRLYWYRQTLGQGPEFLTYFQNEAQLEKSRLLSDRFSAERPKGSFSTLEIQRTEQGDSAMYLCAWLAGDGDADTQYFGPGTRLTVL.